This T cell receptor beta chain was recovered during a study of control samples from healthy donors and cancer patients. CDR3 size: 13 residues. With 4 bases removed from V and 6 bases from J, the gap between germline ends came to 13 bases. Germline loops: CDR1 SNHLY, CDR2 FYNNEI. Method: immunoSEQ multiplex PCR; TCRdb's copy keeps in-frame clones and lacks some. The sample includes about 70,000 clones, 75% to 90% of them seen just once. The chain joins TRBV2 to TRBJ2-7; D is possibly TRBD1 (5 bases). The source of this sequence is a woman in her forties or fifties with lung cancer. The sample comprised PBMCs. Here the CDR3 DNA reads TGTGCCAGCAGTGGACAGATCCATCGCGAGCAGTACTTC. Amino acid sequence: CASSGQIHREQYF.